Listed below are T cell receptor beta chains from one sample, sequenced in a study of CD8+ T cells in alopecia areata. Data came from immunoSEQ multiplex PCR; TCRdb stores just in-frame clones and leaves some out. Of 110,000 to 150,000 clones listed, 40% to 55% are singletons. Material: CD4+ T cells sorted from blood, obtained at week 0. The receptor source for this set is a human donor with alopecia areata. Both conserved end residues are part of each CDR3. Fields, in order: V gene, clone size, J gene, D gene, CDR3 protein, CDR3 DNA. D genes are given only for firm matches. Expanded clones get a size class; other rows say once, few or many, or leave the size out.

TRBV29-1,-,TRBJ1-1,-,CSVAFQAYTEAFF,TGCAGCGTTGCTTTCCAGGCGTACACTGAAGCTTTCTTT
TRBV29-1,-,TRBJ2-2,-,CSVEGWGTGELFF,TGCAGCGTTGAAGGGTGGGGCACCGGGGAGCTGTTTTTT
TRBV18,-,TRBJ2-1,TRBD2,CASSPRTSGRVYNEQFF,TGTGCCAGCTCACCCAGGACTAGCGGGAGGGTTTACAATGAGCAGTTCTTC
TRBV12-5,few,TRBJ2-1,TRBD2,CASGFRTSGRDDNEQFF,TGTGCTAGTGGTTTTCGGACTAGCGGGAGGGATGACAATGAGCAGTTCTTC
TRBV5-4,-,TRBJ2-5,TRBD2,CASSPRGTSGRRKQETQYF,TGTGCCAGCAGCCCCCGCGGGACTAGCGGGAGGAGAAAGCAAGAGACCCAGTACTTC
TRBV2,-,TRBJ1-5,-,CASSKERELQPQHF,TGTGCCAGCAGTAAAGAGCGGGAGCTGCAGCCCCAGCATTTT
TRBV4-1,few,TRBJ1-2,TRBD1,CASSQPDREFHGYTF,TGCGCCAGCAGCCAACCGGACAGGGAATTCCATGGCTACACCTTC
TRBV19,-,TRBJ2-7,TRBD2,CASGTSGRLQYF,TGTGCCTCCGGGACTAGCGGGAGACTACAGTACTTC
TRBV27,few,TRBJ1-5,-,CASSPYSNQPQHF,TGTGCCAGCAGTCCATATAGCAATCAGCCCCAGCATTTT
TRBV7-2,-,TRBJ2-3,TRBD2,CASSLGASGTSTDTQYF,TGTGCCAGCAGCTTGGGAGCTAGCGGTACTAGCACAGATACGCAGTATTTT
TRBV30,-,TRBJ2-2,-,CAWSIRRLDAGELFF,TGTGCCTGGAGTATCCGCCGCCTAGACGCCGGGGAGCTGTTTTTT
TRBV19,-,TRBJ2-7,-,CASSHRAADAYEQYF,TGTGCCAGTAGTCACCGGGCCGCGGACGCCTACGAGCAGTACTTC
TRBV30,-,TRBJ2-6,-,CAWSTPRASGANVLTF,TGTGCCTGGAGTACCCCTAGGGCTTCTGGGGCCAACGTCCTGACTTTC
TRBV29-1,-,TRBJ1-1,-,CSVEEQTYTEAFF,TGCAGCGTTGAAGAACAGACCTACACTGAAGCTTTCTTT
TRBV7-2,-,TRBJ2-7,TRBD1,CASSSHRGPYEQYF,TGTGCCAGCAGCTCTCACAGGGGCCCCTACGAGCAGTACTTC
TRBV11-2,few,TRBJ2-2,-,CASTITGELFF,TGTGCCAGCACCATCACCGGGGAGCTGTTTTTT
TRBV6-5,few,TRBJ2-1,TRBD2,CASSLTSGGSNEQFF,TGTGCCAGCAGTTTGACTAGCGGGGGCTCCAATGAGCAGTTCTTC
TRBV30,once,TRBJ2-1,TRBD2,CAWSVQRTSGRPNEQFF,TGTGCCTGGAGTGTACAGAGGACTAGCGGGAGACCCAATGAGCAGTTCTTC
TRBV5-1,-,TRBJ2-2,-,CASSLFLAGNTGELFF,TGCGCCAGCAGCTTGTTTCTTGCAGGAAACACCGGGGAGCTGTTTTTT
TRBV4-2,-,TRBJ2-5,-,CASRRSGRAPGETQYF,TGTGCCAGCAGGCGTAGCGGAAGAGCGCCAGGAGAGACCCAGTACTTC
TRBV5-1,-,TRBJ2-4,-,CASTLDPAAKNIQYF,TGCGCCAGCACCCTTGACCCGGCAGCCAAAAACATTCAGTACTTC
TRBV5-4,-,TRBJ2-3,-,CASSFRDGTDTQYF,TGTGCCAGCAGCTTCAGGGACGGCACAGATACGCAGTATTTT
TRBV7-6,once,TRBJ2-5,-,CASSPRPRDAKETQYF,TGTGCCAGCAGCCCCAGGCCCCGGGACGCAAAAGAGACCCAGTACTTC
TRBV27,-,TRBJ1-2,-,CASSLLGGRFYGYTF,TGTGCCAGCAGTTTATTGGGGGGGCGGTTCTATGGCTACACCTTC
TRBV18,-,TRBJ1-4,-,CASSPRAGEKLFF,TGTGCCAGCTCACCACGGGCGGGAGAAAAACTGTTTTTT
TRBV4-2,-,TRBJ2-1,TRBD2,CASSQLWLAGGQGEQFF,TGTGCCAGCAGCCAATTGTGGCTAGCGGGAGGTCAGGGAGAGCAGTTCTTC
TRBV4-2,-,TRBJ2-5,-,CASSRTLADQETQYF,TGTGCCAGCAGCCGGACCTTAGCGGACCAAGAGACCCAGTACTTC
TRBV7-2,once,TRBJ2-1,TRBD2,CASSSSLAGGFNEQFF,TGTGCCAGCAGCTCCAGCTTGGCGGGAGGTTTCAATGAGCAGTTCTTC
TRBV9,few,TRBJ2-7,TRBD2,CASSVAWREGEQYF,TGTGCCAGCAGCGTGGCCTGGCGGGAGGGGGAGCAGTACTTC
TRBV7-2,-,TRBJ2-1,TRBD2,CASSLSGWEGSFF,TGTGCCAGCAGCTTAAGCGGATGGGAGGGATCGTTCTTC
TRBV29-1,few,TRBJ1-3,-,CSVAGPSGNTIYF,TGCAGCGTTGCAGGTCCCTCTGGAAACACCATATATTTT
TRBV30,few,TRBJ2-6,-,CAWSAGFSGANVLTF,TGTGCCTGGAGTGCAGGGTTCTCTGGGGCCAACGTCCTGACTTTC